The next 9 T cell receptor beta chains were all read from a single sample in a study of CD8+ T cells in alopecia areata. Following RNA extraction, reverse transcription yielded cDNA that acted as the sequencing template. Only in-frame clones appear in the TCRdb table, and some are missing; sequencing was by immunoSEQ multiplex PCR. The profile shows about 130,000 clones, around 60% of them singletons. This material consisted of CD4+ T cells sorted from blood, taken at week 0. The source of these receptors is a human donor with alopecia areata.

The chain joins TRBV29-1 to TRBJ2-7; 7 bases align to TRBD1. V was clipped by 8 bases and J by 1 base; unmatched bases: 5. CDR1 is SQVTM and CDR2 is ANQGSEA in the germline V gene. The length of the CDR3 is 12 residues. The CDR3 sequence is CSTRQGSYEQYF. DNA for the CDR3: TGCAGCACGAGACAGGGTTCCTACGAGCAGTACTTC.

This clone was counted between two and nine times. An end of the junction does not agree with germline; a read error may underlie this. The chain couples TRBV5-1 to TRBJ1-2; a weak D match, TRBD1 (5 bases). This CDR3 spans 13 amino acids. In germline, CDR1 is SGHRS, CDR2 YFSETQ. CDR3 amino acids: CASRLGQNYGYTF. The CDR3 region has the DNA TGCGCCAGCAGATTGGGGCAGAACTATGGCTACACCTTC.

This clone was counted only a few times. The genes are TRBV4-1 and TRBJ2-3; the D is unclear. The CDR3 is 14 amino acids. Germline assignment: CDR1 MGHRA and CDR2 YSYEKL. Trimming removed 1 base from V and 2 bases from J, with 7 bases in between. The DNA for the CDR3 is TGCGCCAGCAGCCAAGGAACTAACACAGATACGCAGTATTTT. Translating it yields CASSQGTNTDTQYF.

This clone was counted only a few times. The genes are TRBV6-5 and TRBJ2-7; possibly TRBD1 for D (6 bases). The length of the CDR3 is 14 residues. Trimming shortened V by 0 bases and J by 2 bases, and 8 bases separated the two germline ends. Looked up from germline, CDR1 is MNHEY and CDR2 is SVGAGI. The CDR3, as DNA: TGTGCCAGCAGTTACTCACCAGGGGCCTACGAGCAGTACTTC. Its translation: CASSYSPGAYEQYF.

The CDR3 spells CASGLWGMAGQPQHF. The CDR3 region has the DNA TGTGCTAGTGGTTTATGGGGCATGGCCGGACAGCCCCAGCATTTT. This sequence joins TRBV12-5 and TRBJ1-5, with D possibly being TRBD1 (5 bases). This CDR3 spans 15 amino acids. V was shortened by 3 bases and J by 7 bases, with 16 bases between the two germline ends. Germline V gene sequence: CDR1 LGHNT, CDR2 FRNRAP.

The chain recombines TRBV6-6 with TRBJ1-5; D unresolved. CDR3 length: 14 residues. CDR1 and CDR2 from the germline V gene are MNHNY and SVGAGI (reference sequence). Trimming shortened V by 9 bases and J by 1 base, and 13 bases separated the two germline ends. The CDR3 DNA reads as TGTGCCAGGACGATCCCGTTAAGCAATCAGCCCCAGCATTTT. Translating gives CARTIPLSNQPQHF.

V and J are TRBV5-1 and TRBJ2-3; 7 nucleotides line up with TRBD2. Germline assignment: CDR1 SGHRS and CDR2 YFSETQ. CDR3 length: 13 residues. With V trimmed by 7 bases and J by 1 base, 3 bases remained unmatched. The CDR3 DNA is TGCGCCAGCGGACGGGGGGGCACAGATACGCAGTATTTT. Translated, it gives CASGRGGTDTQYF.

The chain joins TRBV5-1 to TRBJ1-1; 9 nucleotides line up with TRBD1. The CDR3 runs 14 residues. Unmatched junction bases numbered 5, after V lost 3 bases and J lost 5 bases. Germline values: CDR1 SGHRS, CDR2 YFSETQ. CDR3 nucleotide sequence: TGCGCCAGCAGCTGGGGACAGGGTGAGACTGAAGCTTTCTTT. This translates into CASSWGQGETEAFF.

CDR3 DNA sequence: TGTGCCAGCTCATCGGGACAGGGCGCTGAAGCTTTCTTT. This encodes CASSSGQGAEAFF. V and J are TRBV18 and TRBJ1-1; TRBD1 matches at 9 bases. The CDR3 extends over 13 amino acids. Looked up from germline, CDR1 is KGHSH and CDR2 is LQKENI. With V trimmed by 5 bases and J by 6 bases, 4 bases remained unmatched.